These T cell receptor beta chains were read from a single sample in a study of CD8+ T cells in alopecia areata. TCRdb keeps only in-frame clones here, not all; method: immunoSEQ multiplex PCR. The repertoire has 87,000 or so clones, about 71% of them found once; the top ten carry 17%. The material was CD8+ T cells sorted from blood, obtained around week 46, from a patient treated with tofacitinib. These receptors came from a human donor with alopecia areata. Each CDR3 is given with its conserved first and last residue. The D gene is left open where the match is weak. The size entry is marked missing in some rows and otherwise reads once, few, many or a size class.

D: TRBD1
size: few
J: TRBJ2-1
V: TRBV29-1
CDR3: CSVDSGQGYNEQFF
DNA: TGCAGCGTTGATTCGGGACAGGGATACAATGAGCAGTTCTTC

D: TRBD1
size: -
J: TRBJ2-7
V: TRBV30
CDR3: CAWSVPGQGNYEQYF
DNA: TGTGCCTGGAGTGTACCTGGACAGGGAAACTACGAGCAGTACTTC

D: -
size: medium-sized
J: TRBJ2-7
V: TRBV27
CDR3: CASNRGRDEQYF
DNA: TGTGCCAGCAACCGGGGACGGGACGAGCAGTACTTC

D: TRBD1
size: -
J: TRBJ1-6
V: TRBV7-9
CDR3: CASSRSTGESSPLHF
DNA: TGTGCCAGCAGCCGATCTACAGGGGAGTCATCACCCCTCCACTTT

D: -
size: few
J: TRBJ2-7
V: TRBV4-1
CDR3: CASSHLQGVQFYEQYF
DNA: TGCGCCAGCAGCCACTTACAGGGCGTGCAATTTTACGAGCAGTACTTC

D: TRBD1
size: -
J: TRBJ1-1
V: TRBV5-1
CDR3: CASTYSGGTEAFF
DNA: TGCGCCAGCACCTACTCAGGGGGGACTGAAGCTTTCTTT

D: -
size: -
J: TRBJ1-1
V: TRBV4-1
CDR3: CASSQADTEAFF
DNA: TGCGCCAGCAGCCAAGCGGACACTGAAGCTTTCTTT

D: -
size: -
J: TRBJ1-1
V: TRBV7-2
CDR3: CASTTGTGRSEAFF
DNA: TGTGCCAGCACCACCGGGACGGGGCGTAGTGAAGCTTTCTTT

D: -
size: -
J: TRBJ2-1
V: TRBV5-6
CDR3: CASSLLTDSSYNEQFF
DNA: TGTGCCAGCAGCCTCCTGACGGATAGCTCCTACAATGAGCAGTTCTTC

D: -
size: -
J: TRBJ1-2
V: TRBV29-1
CDR3: CSVEGMGYGYTF
DNA: TGCAGCGTTGAGGGGATGGGCTATGGCTACACCTTC

D: -
size: -
J: TRBJ1-2
V: TRBV10-3
CDR3: CAISAARAEGYTF
DNA: TGTGCCATCAGCGCCGCTCGGGCCGAAGGCTACACCTTC

D: TRBD1
size: -
J: TRBJ1-2
V: TRBV11-2
CDR3: CASSPAPRGREYGYTF
DNA: TGTGCCAGCAGCCCCGCGCCCAGGGGGCGCGAGTATGGCTACACCTTC

D: -
size: -
J: TRBJ1-2
V: TRBV6-6
CDR3: CASTRGAGDSNYGYTF
DNA: TGTGCCAGCACCAGAGGGGCCGGAGATTCTAACTATGGCTACACCTTC

D: -
size: -
J: TRBJ2-7
V: TRBV19
CDR3: CASSIDIAYEQYF
DNA: TGTGCCAGTAGTATAGACATCGCCTACGAGCAGTACTTC

D: -
size: -
J: TRBJ1-1
V: TRBV4-3
CDR3: CASSQAMNTEAFF
DNA: TGCGCCAGCAGCCAGGCTATGAACACTGAAGCTTTCTTT

D: TRBD2
size: once
J: TRBJ2-3
V: TRBV5-6
CDR3: CASSLALAGARDTQYF
DNA: TGTGCCAGCAGCTTGGCTCTAGCGGGGGCCAGAGATACGCAGTATTTT

D: -
size: few
J: TRBJ2-1
V: TRBV14
CDR3: CASSPGHSSYNEQFF
DNA: TGTGCCAGCAGCCCCGGCCACAGCTCCTACAATGAGCAGTTCTTC

D: -
size: -
J: TRBJ1-2
V: TRBV5-1
CDR3: CASSFGLPATLFNYGYTF
DNA: TGCGCCAGCAGCTTCGGACTGCCCGCCACCCTATTTAACTATGGCTACACCTTC

D: TRBD1
size: -
J: TRBJ1-2
V: TRBV18
CDR3: CASSPPVDVTGDYYGYTF
DNA: TGTGCCAGCTCACCACCAGTAGATGTGACAGGGGATTACTATGGCTACACCTTC

D: -
size: -
J: TRBJ2-2
V: TRBV7-9
CDR3: CASSLGTGELFF
DNA: TGTGCCAGCAGCCTAGGAACCGGGGAGCTGTTTTTT

D: -
size: -
J: TRBJ1-5
V: TRBV19
CDR3: CASSIGQGNQPQHF
DNA: TGTGCCAGTAGTATTGGTCAGGGGAACCAGCCCCAGCATTTT

D: -
size: -
J: TRBJ1-1
V: TRBV12-1
CDR3: CASTNTEAFF
DNA: TGTGCCAGCACGAACACTGAAGCTTTCTTT

D: -
size: -
J: TRBJ2-3
V: TRBV2
CDR3: CASSPVYSDTQYF
DNA: TGTGCCAGCAGTCCCGTGTATTCAGATACGCAGTATTTT

D: -
size: -
J: TRBJ2-7
V: TRBV27
CDR3: CASSFAAGTFYEQYF
DNA: TGTGCCAGCAGTTTCGCCGCGGGGACCTTCTACGAGCAGTACTTC

D: TRBD1
size: -
J: TRBJ1-2
V: TRBV6-6
CDR3: CASSQGGDYGYTF
DNA: TGTGCCAGCAGTCAGGGGGGTGACTATGGCTACACCTTC

D: TRBD2
size: once
J: TRBJ2-1
V: TRBV19
CDR3: CASSMGASGGSNEQFF
DNA: TGTGCCAGTAGTATGGGAGCGAGCGGGGGGTCCAATGAGCAGTTCTTC

D: -
size: -
J: TRBJ2-3
V: TRBV2
CDR3: CASSRGRADTQYF
DNA: TGTGCCAGCTCCCGGGGGCGAGCAGATACGCAGTATTTT

D: -
size: -
J: TRBJ1-2
V: TRBV4-3
CDR3: CASSQDWAANYGYTF
DNA: TGCGCCAGCAGCCAAGATTGGGCGGCTAACTATGGCTACACCTTC

D: TRBD2
size: -
J: TRBJ2-3
V: TRBV29-1
CDR3: CSATAKAGFRDTQYF
DNA: TGCAGCGCCACGGCCAAAGCGGGGTTTCGAGATACGCAGTATTTT

D: TRBD2
size: few
J: TRBJ2-7
V: TRBV11-2
CDR3: CASSPSSAGFIYEQYF
DNA: TGTGCCAGCAGCCCGTCCTCAGCGGGGTTTATCTACGAGCAGTACTTC

D: -
size: -
J: TRBJ2-1
V: TRBV5-6
CDR3: CASSLRRGEQFF
DNA: TGTGCCAGCAGCCTTCGACGGGGAGAGCAGTTCTTC

D: TRBD1
size: -
J: TRBJ1-1
V: TRBV6-5
CDR3: CASSYFTGATEAFF
DNA: TGTGCCAGCAGTTACTTTACAGGGGCCACTGAAGCTTTCTTT

D: -
size: few
J: TRBJ2-4
V: TRBV4-3
CDR3: CASSQGGRAKNIQYF
DNA: TGCGCCAGCAGCCAGGGAGGACGGGCCAAAAACATTCAGTACTTC

D: -
size: -
J: TRBJ2-2
V: TRBV13
CDR3: CASSSDTGELFF
DNA: TGTGCCAGCAGCTCAGACACCGGGGAGCTGTTTTTT

D: -
size: -
J: TRBJ1-2
V: TRBV4-3
CDR3: CASSQDSAAANYGYTF
DNA: TGCGCCAGCAGCCAAGATTCGGCAGCCGCTAACTATGGCTACACCTTC

D: -
size: -
J: TRBJ2-1
V: TRBV15
CDR3: CATSSRNYNEQFF
DNA: TGTGCCACCAGCAGCAGGAACTACAATGAGCAGTTCTTC

D: TRBD2
size: -
J: TRBJ2-7
V: TRBV2
CDR3: CASSEDQLAGEYEQYF
DNA: TGTGCCAGCAGTGAAGATCAGTTAGCGGGAGAATACGAGCAGTACTTC

D: TRBD2
size: few
J: TRBJ2-2
V: TRBV19
CDR3: CATRDYPVANTGELFF
DNA: TGTGCCACTCGGGACTATCCAGTAGCGAACACCGGGGAGCTGTTTTTT

D: -
size: -
J: TRBJ1-1
V: TRBV29-1
CDR3: CSVYMTGTEAFF
DNA: TGCAGCGTCTACATGACGGGCACTGAAGCTTTCTTT

D: TRBD1
size: once
J: TRBJ1-1
V: TRBV30
CDR3: CAWNLGQGVEAFF
DNA: TGTGCCTGGAATCTAGGACAGGGGGTCGAAGCTTTCTTT

D: TRBD1
size: -
J: TRBJ1-5
V: TRBV7-9
CDR3: CASSSRDSVRPQHF
DNA: TGTGCCAGCAGCTCCCGGGACAGCGTACGGCCCCAGCATTTT

D: -
size: -
J: TRBJ2-1
V: TRBV4-3
CDR3: CASSQESPGSYLSEQFF
DNA: TGCGCCAGCAGCCAAGAAAGTCCGGGATCCTACTTGAGTGAGCAGTTCTTC

D: -
size: once
J: TRBJ2-2
V: TRBV25-1
CDR3: CASSDGTGELFF
DNA: TGTGCCAGCAGTGACGGCACCGGGGAGCTGTTTTTT

D: -
size: -
J: TRBJ1-1
V: TRBV9
CDR3: CASSEMGSWGTEAFF
DNA: TGTGCCAGCAGCGAGATGGGAAGCTGGGGCACTGAAGCTTTCTTT

D: -
size: -
J: TRBJ1-5
V: TRBV19
CDR3: CASNGIGRRGNQPQHF
DNA: TGTGCCAGTAACGGTATCGGGCGCCGGGGTAATCAGCCCCAGCATTTT

D: -
size: -
J: TRBJ2-1
V: TRBV29-1
CDR3: CSVVLMEGHYNEQFF
DNA: TGCAGCGTTGTATTAATGGAGGGTCATTACAATGAGCAGTTCTTC

D: TRBD2
size: -
J: TRBJ2-1
V: TRBV19
CDR3: CASSITTSPYNEQFF
DNA: TGTGCCAGTAGTATTACGACTAGCCCCTACAATGAGCAGTTCTTC

D: TRBD1
size: -
J: TRBJ2-2
V: TRBV19
CDR3: CASTSDRGLFSGELFF
DNA: TGTGCCAGTACCTCAGACAGGGGGCTGTTTTCCGGGGAGCTGTTTTTT

D: TRBD2
size: few
J: TRBJ2-1
V: TRBV9
CDR3: CASSETSGGTYNEQFF
DNA: TGTGCCAGCAGCGAAACTAGCGGGGGGACCTACAATGAGCAGTTCTTC

D: -
size: -
J: TRBJ1-5
V: TRBV7-9
CDR3: CASSPGGPNQPQHF
DNA: TGTGCCAGCAGCCCCGGGGGGCCCAATCAGCCCCAGCATTTT

D: TRBD1
size: -
J: TRBJ1-2
V: TRBV29-1
CDR3: CSVEDRGFGYGYTF
DNA: TGCAGCGTGGAGGACAGGGGGTTCGGCTATGGCTACACCTTC

D: -
size: -
J: TRBJ2-3
V: TRBV7-3
CDR3: CASSLGGTDTQYF
DNA: TGTGCCAGCAGCTTAGGGGGTACAGATACGCAGTATTTT

D: -
size: -
J: TRBJ1-2
V: TRBV18
CDR3: CASSPKQDNRNYGYTF
DNA: TGTGCCAGCTCACCTAAACAGGACAACAGGAACTATGGCTACACCTTC

D: -
size: -
J: TRBJ1-4
V: TRBV4-3
CDR3: CASASATNEKLFF
DNA: TGCGCCAGCGCAAGTGCAACTAATGAAAAACTGTTTTTT

D: TRBD2
size: -
J: TRBJ2-3
V: TRBV2
CDR3: CASSALWLAGGTDTQYF
DNA: TGTGCCAGCAGTGCGTTGTGGCTAGCGGGGGGCACAGATACGCAGTATTTT

D: TRBD2
size: -
J: TRBJ2-7
V: TRBV25-1
CDR3: CASSESGGTYEQYF
DNA: TGTGCCAGCAGTGAATCGGGGGGAACCTACGAGCAGTACTTC

D: TRBD1
size: few
J: TRBJ2-2
V: TRBV11-2
CDR3: CASRLQGAGELFF
DNA: TGTGCCAGCAGGTTACAGGGGGCCGGGGAGCTGTTTTTT

D: -
size: -
J: TRBJ2-5
V: TRBV7-8
CDR3: CASSLVGGAGETQYF
DNA: TGTGCCAGCAGCTTAGTAGGGGGGGCAGGGGAGACCCAGTACTTC

D: -
size: -
J: TRBJ1-5
V: TRBV11-2
CDR3: CASSPQHF
DNA: TGTGCCAGCAGCCCCCAGCATTTT

D: -
size: -
J: TRBJ1-6
V: TRBV14
CDR3: CASSPSSSYNSPLHF
DNA: TGTGCCAGCAGCCCCTCAAGCTCCTATAATTCACCCCTCCACTTT